This passage covers 2 T cell receptor beta chains from one sample sequenced in a study of shared clonotypes between healthy human individuals. Libraries were prepared by immunoSEQ multiplex PCR; TCRdb keeps only in-frame clonotypes and omits some of them. The table lists about 2 million clones, 95% of them singletons, with 0.1% to 0.15% in the top ten. Sequenced sample: naive CD4+ T cells sorted from blood. Subset reported: CD45RA+ positively selected. The source is a man between 18 and 29 years old in good health.

The V call is TRBV28, the J call TRBJ2-5; 10 bases align to TRBD2. The CDR3 loop spans 16 amino acids. CDR1 and CDR2 (germline): MDHEN, SYDVKM. V lost 6 bases to trimming and J lost 0 bases; unmatched junction nucleotides: 7. CDR3 sequence (DNA): TGTGCCAGCAGCCGCTGGACTAGCGGAGACCAAGAGACCCAGTACTTC. It is translated as CASSRWTSGDQETQYF.

The J gene is TRBJ2-5, the V gene TRBV5-1; D gene ambiguous. Trimming cost V 3 bases and J 2 bases, with 11 bases left between them. CDR3 length: 14 amino acids. Germline V gene sequence: CDR1 SGHRS, CDR2 YFSETQ. The CDR3 sequence is CASSWGPQQETQYF. The CDR3 region has the DNA TGCGCCAGCAGCTGGGGTCCCCAACAAGAGACCCAGTACTTC. Full variable domain (missing parts from reference TRBV5-1 and TRBJ2-5): KAGVTQTPRYLIKTRGQQVTLSCSPISGHRSVSWYQQTPGQGLQFLFEYFSETQRNKGNFPGRFSGRQFSNSRSEMNVSTLELGDSALYLCASSWGPQQETQYFGPGTRLLVL.